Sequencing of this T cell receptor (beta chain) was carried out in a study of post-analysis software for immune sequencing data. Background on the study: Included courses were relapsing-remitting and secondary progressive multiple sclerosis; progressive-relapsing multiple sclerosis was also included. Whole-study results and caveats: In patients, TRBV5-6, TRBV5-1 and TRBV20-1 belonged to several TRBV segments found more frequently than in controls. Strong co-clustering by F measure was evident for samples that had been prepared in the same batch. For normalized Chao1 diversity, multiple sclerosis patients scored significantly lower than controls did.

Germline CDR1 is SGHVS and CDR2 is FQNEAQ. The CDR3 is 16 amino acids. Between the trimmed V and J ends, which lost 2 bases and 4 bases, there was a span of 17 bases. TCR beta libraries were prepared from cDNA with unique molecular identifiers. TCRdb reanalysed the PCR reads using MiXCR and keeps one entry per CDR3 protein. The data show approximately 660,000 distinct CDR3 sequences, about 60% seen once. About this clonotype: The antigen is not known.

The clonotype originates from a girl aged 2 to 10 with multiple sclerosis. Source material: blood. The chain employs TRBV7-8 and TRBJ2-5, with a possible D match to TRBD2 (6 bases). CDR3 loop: CASSLLWGVEGETQYF. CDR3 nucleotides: TGTGCCAGCAGCTTACTCTGGGGGGTAGAGGGAGAGACCCAGTACTTC.